This T cell receptor (beta chain) was captured in a study of human T cells and chemical hapten exposure. Study-wide results and limits: Unchanged with DPC sensitization were TCRs above 1 in 1000 frequency.

The CDR3 has 13 residues. V was trimmed by 3 bases and J by 2 bases, leaving 7 bases between them. The table lists this clonotype with many counts. The antigen is undetermined. Time point specified: patch test 2, 6 weeks after DPC sensitization. Treatment reported: therapeutic diphenylcyclopropenone sensitization with weekly scalp DPC. Per the study methods: A per-sample median of about 100,000 TCRs was observed, with counts ranging from roughly 20,000 to 700,000. TCRdb reprocessed the RACE reads via MiXCR and lists one record per CDR3 protein. The V and J calls come from TCRdb's annotation, not from the publication. The data contain hundreds of thousands of distinct CDR3 sequences, about 6.9% of them singletons.

The sequencing here drew on whole blood, taken in connection with sensitization to the hapten diphenylcyclopropenone (DPC). This TCR was recovered from a woman aged 18-35 years with alopecia areata. Some clones in this sample may be carry-over from other donors' samples. The chain links TRBV12-3 or TRBV12-4 to TRBJ1-2; D not certain. The CDR3 sequence: CASSFTSNYGYTF. As DNA, the CDR3 is TGTGCCAGCAGTTTCACAAGCAACTATGGCTACACCTTC.